These T cell receptor beta chains were read from a single sample in a study of metastatic and nonmetastatic thyroid tumors. Using MiXCR, TCRdb reanalyzed the PCR reads. The sample includes roughly 11,000 clones, around 25% of them seen just once. Sequencing used adjacent normal tissue. These receptors originate from a male donor with papillary thyroid cancer or a benign thyroid nodule (not recorded which). Some clones in this sample may be carry-over from other donors' samples. CDR3s include the opening cysteine and the closing phenylalanine or tryptophan. A D gene is named only where the DNA matches it firmly. Rows may omit the clone size; those that give it use once, few, many or a size class.

d_call j_call clone_size v_call cdr3_aa cdr3_nt
. TRBJ2-7 . TRBV5-1 CASREGASYEQYF TGCGCCAGCAGGGAGGGGGCCTCCTACGAGCAGTACTTC
TRBD1 TRBJ1-2 few TRBV6-6 CASSYGGTDLYGYTF TGTGCCAGCAGTTACGGAGGGACAGACCTATATGGCTACACCTTC
. TRBJ2-6 . TRBV3-1 CASSRGSTPGANVLTF TGTGCCAGCAGCCGGGGGAGTACGCCCGGGGCCAACGTCCTGACTTTC
. TRBJ1-2 medium-sized TRBV6-1 CAVGGLNYGYTF TGTGCCGTTGGGGGGCTGAACTATGGCTACACCTTC
TRBD1 TRBJ2-2 large TRBV19 CASIPRQGASTGELFF TGTGCCAGTATCCCCAGACAGGGGGCTTCTACCGGGGAGCTGTTTTTT
. TRBJ2-2 . TRBV28 CASSLPGRAGELFF TGTGCCAGCAGTTTACCCGGGAGAGCCGGGGAGCTGTTTTTT
TRBD1 TRBJ1-2 . TRBV9 CASSQIRDRRDYGYTF TGTGCCAGCAGCCAGATCAGGGACAGGCGAGACTATGGCTACACCTTC
. TRBJ2-6 . TRBV5-1 CASSLETGSGANVLTF TGCGCCAGCAGCTTGGAGACTGGCTCTGGGGCCAACGTCCTGACTTTC
. TRBJ2-7 . TRBV20-1 CSARDAAGIYQQYF TGCAGTGCTAGAGATGCGGCCGGTATCTACCAGCAGTACTTC
TRBD2 TRBJ2-1 . TRBV4-1 CASSSRTSGEVDEQFF TGCGCCAGCAGCTCAAGGACTAGCGGGGAAGTCGATGAGCAGTTCTTC
TRBD2 TRBJ2-1 . TRBV9 CASSPSGGGLMDEQFF TGTGCCAGCAGCCCCAGTGGGGGGGGACTCATGGATGAGCAGTTCTTC
. TRBJ1-1 . TRBV12-3/TRBV12-4 CASSRVLGAEAFF TGTGCCAGCAGCCGCGTTTTGGGCGCTGAAGCTTTCTTT
TRBD1 TRBJ1-2 few TRBV6-1 CASSTGDGYTF TGTGCCAGCAGCACAGGGGATGGCTACACCTTC
TRBD1 TRBJ2-2 . TRBV19 CASSMFGQGLETGELFF TGTGCCAGTAGTATGTTTGGACAGGGGTTGGAAACCGGGGAGCTGTTTTTT
TRBD1 TRBJ1-1 medium-sized TRBV11-3 CASSSRTGGTEAFF TGTGCCAGCAGCTCTCGGACAGGGGGCACTGAAGCTTTCTTT
. TRBJ2-7 few TRBV11-1 CASSFRTAGMDEQYF TGTGCCAGCAGCTTTCGGACGGCCGGTATGGACGAGCAGTACTTC
. TRBJ1-1 . TRBV5-1 CASSLGDTYTEAFF TGCGCCAGCAGCTTGGGAGACACGTACACTGAAGCTTTCTTT
. TRBJ1-2 few TRBV12-3/TRBV12-4 CASSTREGAYTF TGTGCCAGCAGTACCCGGGAGGGTGCCTACACCTTC
TRBD1 TRBJ2-1 . TRBV28 CASSKLWDSSTLAHEQFF TGTGCCAGCAGTAAGCTCTGGGACAGCTCCACCCTCGCCCATGAGCAGTTCTTC
. TRBJ2-1 . TRBV12-3/TRBV12-4 CASSLGGTTKFF TGTGCCAGCAGTTTAGGGGGGACGACTAAGTTCTTT
. TRBJ2-2 . TRBV4-1 CVQAGPGELFF TGCGTCCAAGCGGGCCCCGGGGAGCTGTTTTTT
. TRBJ1-5 once TRBV30 CAWTGAGGNQPQHF TGTGCCTGGACTGGGGCAGGGGGCAATCAGCCCCAGCATTTT
. TRBJ2-7 . TRBV2 CASGEGGAAYEQYF TGTGCCAGCGGTGAAGGGGGAGCCGCCTACGAGCAGTACTTC
TRBD2 TRBJ2-1 medium-sized TRBV12-3/TRBV12-4 CASRGLAGGQFF TGTGCCAGCAGAGGACTAGCGGGGGGGCAGTTCTTC
. TRBJ1-6 . TRBV28 CASISPAITANSPLHF TGTGCCAGCATTTCCCCCGCTATTACGGCTAATTCACCCCTCCACTTT
. TRBJ1-1 . TRBV6-1 CASSTTTEAFF TGTGCCAGCAGTACGACTACTGAAGCTTTCTTT
. TRBJ1-2 . TRBV6-1 CAAARRVEGYTF TGTGCCGCCGCCAGGCGGGTAGAGGGCTACACCTTC
. TRBJ1-3 . TRBV11-2 CASSLAGLGNTIYF TGTGCCAGCAGCTTAGCAGGGTTAGGAAACACCATATATTTT
. TRBJ2-1 few TRBV6-5 CASQAGPTPKKSYNEQFF TGTGCCAGCCAGGCGGGCCCGACTCCAAAGAAATCCTACAATGAGCAGTTCTTC
TRBD1 TRBJ2-7 . TRBV24-1 CATSHGQGASYDEYF TGTGCCACCAGCCATGGACAGGGGGCGTCCTACGATGAGTACTTC
. TRBJ2-7 . TRBV30 CAWSIQGPYEQYF TGTGCCTGGAGTATCCAGGGCCCCTACGAGCAGTACTTC
TRBD1 TRBJ1-1 many TRBV6-1 CASSSQGADTEAFF TGTGCCAGCAGCTCACAGGGGGCTGACACTGAAGCTTTCTTT
. TRBJ2-2 few TRBV2 CASTPSGGAVGELFF TGTGCCAGCACCCCCAGTGGAGGGGCGGTCGGGGAGCTGTTTTTT
. TRBJ1-2 few TRBV27 CASSLQGTSGYTF TGTGCCAGCAGTCTTCAGGGTACGAGTGGCTACACCTTC
. TRBJ1-6 . TRBV12-3/TRBV12-4 CASSWADNSPLHF TGTGCCAGCAGTTGGGCCGATAATTCACCCCTCCACTTT
. TRBJ2-1 . TRBV6-4 CASSDSENNEQFF TGTGCCAGCAGTGACTCGGAGAACAATGAGCAGTTCTTC
. TRBJ1-1 . TRBV11-3 CASSLDRMGGEAFF TGTGCCAGCAGCTTAGATCGAATGGGAGGGGAAGCTTTCTTT